Each of the 7 T cell receptor beta chains below was sequenced from the same sample in a study of T cells in Graves' hyperthyroidism and ophthalmopathy. Amplified regions were TCR beta CDR3 sequences from RNA transcripts. The TCR CDR3 was amplified in a first-round RT-PCR using the HTBI primer set. TCRdb passed the multiplex PCR reads through MiXCR, listing each CDR3 protein once. The table has about 840,000 distinct CDR3 sequences, about 38% seen once; the top ten hold 8.9%. The sequencing input was blood. These receptors came from a man aged 18 to 29 with Graves' hyperthyroidism.

The rearrangement links TRBV4-3 to TRBJ1-1, with D possibly TRBD1 on 6 matching bases. Germline-derived CDR1 and CDR2 are LGHNA and YSLEER. Trimming removed 0 bases at V and 4 bases at J, with 12 bases between. There are 15 residues in the CDR3. The CDR3 protein is CASSQETEGVTEAFF. The CDR3 DNA sequence: TGCGCCAGCAGCCAAGAAACGGAGGGGGTCACTGAAGCTTTCTTT.

As to this clonotype: Likely a read error: the CDR3 ends without its conserved phenylalanine or tryptophan. The DNA is left out, because the CDR3 cannot be placed on it with certainty; the CDR3 is given as TCRdb lists it. This chain uses TRBV7-6 with TRBJ1-2. The CDR3 extends over 8 residues, inclusive of both ends. The V gene's germline CDR1 is SGHVS and CDR2 FNYEAQ. The CDR3 loop reads CASSYGGG.

The chain links TRBV7-4 to TRBJ2-7; 7 nucleotides align to TRBD1. CDR3 size: 14 residues. J lost 6 bases, V lost 5 bases, and 10 bases had no gene match. Germline values: CDR1 SGHVT, CDR2 SQSDAQ. Written as DNA, the CDR3 is TGTGCCAGCAGCAACAGGGGATCGAAGCGCGAGCAGTACTTC. This codes for CASSNRGSKREQYF. Together with reference TRBV7-4 and TRBJ2-7, the CDR3 gives the full variable domain: GAGVSQSPRYKVAKRGRDVALRCDSISGHVTLYWYRQTLGQGSEVLTYSQSDAQRDKSGRPSGRFSAERPERSVSTLKIQRTEQGDSAVYLCASSNRGSKREQYFGPGTRLTVT.

This clonotype was counted ten times or more. The chain joins TRBV29-1 to TRBJ1-4; 11 nucleotides match TRBD1. V lost 0 bases and J lost 7; bases outside the gene matches: 4. Per the germline V gene, CDR1 is SQVTM and CDR2 is ANQGSEA. The length of the CDR3 is 15 residues. The chain's CDR3 is CSVEDSGTGGEKLFF. CDR3 nucleotide sequence: TGCAGCGTTGAAGATAGCGGGACAGGGGGTGAAAAACTGTTTTTT.

This rearrangement joins TRBV5-4 to TRBJ1-2; 9 positions agree with TRBD1. Germline lookup yields CDR1 SGHNT and CDR2 YYREEE (reference sequence). This CDR3 has 15 residues. V was clipped by 0 bases and J by 7 bases; unmatched bases: 7. In DNA, the CDR3 is TGTGCCAGCAGCTTGGGGACAGGGGCGAAGCGTGGCTACACCTTC. It is translated as CASSLGTGAKRGYTF.

Ten or more counts support this clonotype. The chain has TRBV7-2 and TRBJ1-3; TRBD1 aligns across 8 bases. The CDR3 is made up of 14 amino acids. CDR1 is SGHTA and CDR2 is FQGNSA in the germline V gene. The V gene end was trimmed by 5 bases and the J gene end by 6 bases; junction bases not matched to a gene: 6. CDR3: CASSRRDRPNTIYF. In DNA form, the CDR3 reads TGTGCCAGCAGCCGCCGGGACAGGCCAAACACCATATATTTT.

This clonotype appeared many times. CDR3 coding DNA: TGTGCCGTCACTAGCGGGGCTAAAGAGACCCAGTACTTC. This gives the protein CAVTSGAKETQYF. V and J are TRBV15 and TRBJ2-5; 10 bases match TRBD2. V shed 11 bases and J 3 bases; nucleotides not matched to a gene: 6. The germline CDR1 and CDR2 sequences are LNHNV and YYDKDF (reference sequence). CDR3 length: 13 amino acids.